The next 24 T cell receptor beta chains were all read from a single sample in a study of T cell responses to AZD1222 COVID-19 vaccine. Repertoires were generated with immunoSEQ multiplex PCR, while TCRdb's copy carries only in-frame clones and drops some. The sample holds approximately 88,000 clones, 90% seen once. This sample comprised peripheral blood, obtained 28 days after the second AZD1222 dose. The receptors originated from an adult who received the AZD1222 COVID-19 vaccine.

This sequence joins TRBV6-5 and TRBJ2-7; either TRBD1 or TRBD2 may supply D (7 bases each). Trimming took 0 bases from V and 4 from J, leaving 13 bases between them. CDR1 and CDR2 (germline): MNHEY, SVGAGI. The CDR3 has 15 amino acids. The CDR3 coding sequence is TGTGCCAGCAGTTACTCTAGGCAGGGGGGGTACGAGCAGTACTTC. Translating it yields CASSYSRQGGYEQYF.

V and J are TRBV28 and TRBJ2-3; 9 bases fit TRBD2. The CDR3 runs to 17 residues. Germline CDR1 is MDHEN and CDR2 is SYDVKM. V was pared by 6 bases and J by 6 bases, with 16 bases of the junction left unmatched. The CDR3 reads CASSSTRGGARGDTQYF. CDR3 nucleotides: TGTGCCAGCAGCTCCACTCGCGGGGGGGCCCGGGGGGATACGCAGTATTTT.

For the CDR3, the DNA is TGTGCCAGCAAACCGGACCGGGGGGCCCAAGAGACCCAGTACTTC. This gives the protein CASKPDRGAQETQYF. V gene TRBV7-2 combines with J gene TRBJ2-5; perhaps TRBD2 as D (7 bases). Germline V lookup: CDR1 SGHTA, CDR2 FQGNSA. Trimming pared 7 bases from V and 1 base from J, leaving 16 bases between. CDR3 size: 15 residues.

The chain joins TRBV5-5 to TRBJ1-1; TRBD1 aligns across 7 bases. There are 14 residues in the CDR3. Trimming removed 3 bases from V and 11 bases from J; junction bases left unmatched: 13. CDR1 and CDR2 from the germline V gene are SGHKS and YYEKEE (reference sequence). The CDR3 bases are TGTGCCAGCAGCTCCCGGGACAGACGCCCTTTGGCTTTCTTT. It translates to CASSSRDRRPLAFF.

This chain joins TRBV7-2 and TRBJ2-2; the D is unclear. The V gene's germline CDR1 is SGHTA and CDR2 FQGNSA. The CDR3 contains 11 residues. Trimming took off 3 bases at V and 11 bases at J, with 7 bases between the two ends. The CDR3 coding sequence is TGTGCCAGCAGCTTTCGGAGCGAGCTGTTTTTT. It is translated as CASSFRSELFF.

The chain carries TRBV23-1 and TRBJ1-4, with D perhaps matching TRBD1 (6 bases). TRBV23-1 is an open reading frame whose function is uncertain. This CDR3 spans 17 amino acids. Trimming shortened V by 0 bases and J by 4 bases, and 15 bases separated the two germline ends. The CDR3 protein is CASSQSGGGSINEKLFF. The CDR3 DNA follows: TGCGCCAGCAGTCAATCGGGCGGGGGCTCGATTAATGAAAAACTGTTTTTT.

This chain connects TRBV18 to TRBJ1-1; D is unresolved. With 4 bases removed from V and 5 bases from J, the gap between germline ends came to 11 bases. In germline, CDR1 is KGHSH, CDR2 LQKENI. There are 13 residues in the CDR3. The CDR3 DNA reads as TGTGCCAGCTCACGACAAGAGGCGACTGAAGCTTTCTTT. Residues: CASSRQEATEAFF.

This clone was detected once. The chain recombines TRBV7-2 with TRBJ2-2; no clear D. The CDR3 loop spans 14 amino acids. CDR1 is SGHTA and CDR2 is FQGNSA in the germline V gene. V was pared by 5 bases and J by 4 bases, with 11 bases between. CDR3 in amino acids: CASSLPRTTGELFF. The CDR3 region has the DNA TGTGCCAGCAGCCTCCCTAGAACCACCGGGGAGCTGTTTTTT.

This clone has only one observation. V gene TRBV10-1 combines with J gene TRBJ1-1; 8 bases agree with TRBD1. Looked up from germline, CDR1 is WNHNN and CDR2 is SYGVQD (reference sequence). The CDR3 spans 16 residues. V dropped 6 bases and J dropped 2; count of bases not matched to a gene: 11. The CDR3 nucleotides are TGCGCCAGCAGCTTCGGACAGGGAGGTTTAAACACTGAAGCTTTCTTT. Its translation: CASSFGQGGLNTEAFF.

The chain links TRBV7-9 to TRBJ1-2; TRBD1 matches at 7 bases. The CDR3 has 18 residues. The V gene's germline CDR1 is SEHNR and CDR2 FQNEAQ (reference sequence). With V trimmed by 1 base and J by 7 bases, 18 bases remained unmatched. The CDR3: CASSLGTGVGALLGGYTF. CDR3 coding DNA: TGTGCCAGCAGCTTAGGCACAGGGGTGGGGGCTCTATTGGGTGGCTACACCTTC.

To note about this clone: An end of the junction does not agree with germline; a read error may underlie this. The chain carries TRBV4-1 and TRBJ1-6, with D possibly TRBD1 on 6 matching bases. The CDR3 runs to 13 residues. Germline V gene data show CDR1 as MGHRA and CDR2 as YSYEKL. The CDR3 is CASRYLFRDTTNF. The DNA for the CDR3 is TGCGCCAGCAGATACTTATTTCGGGACACGACGAACTTT.

The V and J genes are TRBV3-1 (or the pseudogene TRBV3-2) and TRBJ2-7; D may match TRBD1 or TRBD2 (6 bases each). The CDR3 is 19 amino acids. With 5 bases removed from V and 4 bases from J, the gap between germline ends came to 30 bases. The germline gives CDR1 LGHDT, CDR2 YNNKEL (reference sequence). The CDR3, as DNA: TGTGCCAGCAGCTACAAGGTTCGGCGCACGGAGGGAAGGGGGTACGAGCAGTACTTC. This translates into CASSYKVRRTEGRGYEQYF.

In the case of this clone: Different DNA sequences within this sample yield the same CDR3. The V and J genes are TRBV5-1 and TRBJ1-4; D is ambiguous. V lost 0 bases to trimming and J lost 3 bases, with 3 bases between them. In germline, CDR1 is SGHRS, CDR2 YFSETQ. This CDR3 is 13 amino acids long. CDR3: CASSLGSNEKLFF. CDR3 coding DNA: TGCGCCAGCAGCTTGGGGTCTAATGAAAAACTGTTTTTT.

This sequence joins TRBV18 and TRBJ2-1; 10 nucleotides align to TRBD2. Per the germline V gene, CDR1 is KGHSH and CDR2 is LQKENI. V was clipped by 6 bases and J by 4 bases; unmatched bases: 6. The CDR3 has 15 residues. CDR3 in DNA: TGTGCCAGCTCCTTTAGCGGGGGGTCGTACAATGAGCAGTTCTTC. Amino acid sequence: CASSFSGGSYNEQFF. Drawing the rest from reference TRBV18 and TRBJ2-1, the complete variable domain is NAGVMQNPRHLVRRRGQEARLRCSPMKGHSHVYWYRQLPEEGLKFMVYLQKENIIDESGMPKERFSAEFPKEGPSILRIQQVVRGDSAAYFCASSFSGGSYNEQFFGPGTRLTVL.

The CDR3 coding sequence is TGCGCCAGCAGCTCAGACCAGGGGACCGTAGCTTTCTTT. Its translation: CASSSDQGTVAFF. The chain has TRBV5-1 and TRBJ1-1; D possibly corresponds to TRBD1 (6 bases). Trimming shortened V by 3 bases and J by 10 bases, and 16 bases separated the two germline ends. The CDR3 is made up of 13 amino acids. From germline, CDR1 is SGHRS and CDR2 YFSETQ.

This chain uses TRBV9 with TRBJ2-2; no clear D. V shed 1 base and J shed 1 base, with 2 bases lying between them. The CDR3 is 13 residues long. The germline CDR1 and CDR2 sequences are SGDLS and YYNGEE. The CDR3 protein is CASSVQNTGELFF. The CDR3 DNA reads TGTGCCAGCAGCGTACAGAACACCGGGGAGCTGTTTTTT.

V and J are TRBV12-3 or TRBV12-4 and TRBJ1-2, with a tentative D call TRBD1 (6 bases). This CDR3 is 13 amino acids long. V gave up 2 bases and J gave up 7 bases, with 11 bases separating them. The DNA for the CDR3 is TGTGCCAGCAGTTTAAACAGGGACGTTGGCTACACCTTC. Amino acid sequence: CASSLNRDVGYTF.

V and J are TRBV28 and TRBJ1-5; D is undetermined. This CDR3 contains 16 residues. Trimming removed 5 bases at V and 3 bases at J, with 17 bases between. Looked up from germline, CDR1 is MDHEN and CDR2 is SYDVKM. The CDR3 DNA sequence: TGTGCCAGCAGTCCCACCCTTGGACGGGTCAATCAGCCCCAGCATTTT. It encodes CASSPTLGRVNQPQHF.

This chain connects TRBV2 to TRBJ2-3; D uncertain. Deletions cut 6 bases from V and 0 bases from J, with 13 bases between. Germline lookup yields CDR1 SNHLY and CDR2 FYNNEI. This CDR3 region has 15 residues. CDR3 DNA sequence: TGTGCCAGCAGGAGGTCCAAACTTAGCACAGATACGCAGTATTTT. Residues: CASRRSKLSTDTQYF.

The gene calls are TRBV7-2 and TRBJ1-2, with D possibly TRBD1 on 5 matching bases. Germline CDR1 reads SGHTA; CDR2 reads FQGNSA. The V gene lost 1 base and the J gene lost 4 bases, with 13 bases spanning the gap. The CDR3 has 15 residues. The CDR3 DNA reads as TGTGCCAGCAGCTTAGGCCCCAAGAGGGGCTATGGCTACACCTTC. It codes for CASSLGPKRGYGYTF.

The J gene is TRBJ2-5, the V gene TRBV6-2 or TRBV6-3; 8 positions agree with TRBD1. In germline, CDR1 is MNHEY, CDR2 SVGEGT. The V and J ends lost 0 bases and 4 bases, in that order; junction bases with no gene match: 4. The CDR3 spans 15 residues. The CDR3 sequence: CASSYSWDRRETQYF. The CDR3 region has the DNA TGTGCCAGCAGTTACTCTTGGGACAGGAGAGAGACCCAGTACTTC.

The sample holds one count of this clone. The chain is built from TRBV6-5 and TRBJ2-7; no reliable D call. Trimming stripped 6 bases from V and 1 base from J, with 7 bases between. Germline V lookup: CDR1 MNHEY, CDR2 SVGAGI. The CDR3 extends over 12 amino acids. As DNA, the CDR3 is TGTGCCAGCAGAACAGTTTCCTACGAGCAGTACTTC. It codes for CASRTVSYEQYF.

This chain joins TRBV19 and TRBJ2-7, with TRBD2 identical over 10 bases. The V and J ends lost 4 bases and 2 bases, in that order; junction bases with no gene match: 11. Germline loops: CDR1 LNHDA, CDR2 SQIVND (reference sequence). This CDR3 is 17 amino acids long. The CDR3 DNA sequence: TGTGCCAGTAGTAGTCTTACTAGCGGGACACCACCCTACGAGCAGTACTTC. Translating gives CASSSLTSGTPPYEQYF.

This sequence joins TRBV7-9 and TRBJ1-4; D is possibly TRBD1 (5 bases). CDR3 length: 15 amino acids. The germline CDR1 and CDR2 sequences are SEHNR and FQNEAQ (reference sequence). V dropped 5 bases and J dropped 8 bases, with 18 bases sitting between them. CDR3 protein: CASSPLSGGWEKLFF. For the CDR3, the DNA is TGTGCCAGCAGCCCGTTGTCTGGGGGTTGGGAAAAACTGTTTTTT.